This T cell receptor (beta chain) was profiled in a study of T cell responses to AZD1222 COVID-19 vaccine. Points from the study as a whole: The study sampled repertoires only after the peak T cell response.

This CDR3 comprises 14 residues. Germline V lookup: CDR1 MGHRA, CDR2 YSYEKL. The V end was cut by 0 bases, the J end by 1 base, with 7 bases between. Worth noting for this clone: Its matching antigen is unknown.

Using immunoSEQ multiplex PCR, the repertoire was profiled, and TCRdb retains in-frame clones only, with some absent. The sample holds 130,000 to 150,000 clones, 90% to 95% seen once. The source is an adult who had recovered from COVID-19. This specimen was peripheral blood, taken after recovery from COVID-19. This chain connects TRBV4-1 to TRBJ2-7; D is ambiguous. CDR3 in amino acids: CASSQDPASYEQYF. The CDR3 DNA reads as TGCGCCAGCAGCCAAGATCCCGCGTCCTACGAGCAGTACTTC.